This is a list of T cell receptor beta chains from one sample in a study of T cell repertoires in cytomegalovirus infection. Using its own MiXCR run on the reads, TCRdb lists one record per CDR3 protein. Among 360,000 or so distinct CDR3 sequences, around a third were seen once, and the ten largest hold approximately 12%. The antigens of these receptors remain unknown. The specimen comprised cultured PBMCs, sampled from culture after CMV antigen stimulation. The origin of the receptors is a human donor in good health (CMV status not recorded). Some clones in this sample may be carry-over from other donors' samples. Both conserved end residues are part of each CDR3. Each record gives: V gene, J gene, clone size, D gene, CDR3 DNA, CDR3 protein. D genes are given only for firm matches. Clone size is not always given. Where it is, it says once, few, many or a class for expanded clones.

>TRBV7-2|TRBJ2-7|many|TRBD1
TGTGCCAGCAGCCGGACAGGGGCAAGCTCCTACGAGCAGTACTTC
CASSRTGASSYEQYF
>TRBV19|TRBJ1-1|-|-
TGTGCCAGTACTCGCGTCCCGACTGAAGCTTTCTTT
CASTRVPTEAFF
>TRBV7-2|TRBJ2-1|-|TRBD1
TGTGCCAGCAGCTTCCGGGACAGGCATGAGCAGTTCTTC
CASSFRDRHEQFF
>TRBV4-1|TRBJ2-7|-|TRBD2
TGCGCCAGCAGCCCCCTAGCGGTTAGCTACGAGCAGTACTTC
CASSPLAVSYEQYF
>TRBV19|TRBJ2-7|-|-
TGTGCCAGTAGTATTGGTCAAAGCTACGAGCAGTACTTC
CASSIGQSYEQYF
>TRBV28|TRBJ1-2|few|-
TGTGCCAGCAGTTTATTTGGGTGGAACTATGGCTACACCTTC
CASSLFGWNYGYTF
>TRBV15|TRBJ2-5|many|-
TGTGCCACCAGCAGTGATAGTCCTTACCAAGAGACCCAGTACTTC
CATSSDSPYQETQYF
>TRBV27|TRBJ1-5|-|TRBD1
TGTGCCAGCAGTTTCCTTGGGACAGGGGGCATTCAGCCCCAGCATTTT
CASSFLGTGGIQPQHF
>TRBV6-1|TRBJ1-5|few|TRBD1
TGTGCCAGCAGGGGACAGGGGGATCAGCCCCAGCATTTT
CASRGQGDQPQHF
>TRBV4-1|TRBJ2-1|few|TRBD2
TGCGCCAGCAGCCAAGTGTCACTAGCGGCCCGCCCTTACAATGAGCAGTTCTTC
CASSQVSLAARPYNEQFF
>TRBV6-5|TRBJ2-2|-|-
TGTGCCAGCAGTTACTATGGACAAACCGGGGAGCTGTTTTTT
CASSYYGQTGELFF
>TRBV7-4|TRBJ2-2|-|-
TGTGCCAGCAGATACCGGGCCACCCACCCTACCGGGGAGCTGTTTTTT
CASRYRATHPTGELFF
>TRBV6-2/TRBV6-3|TRBJ2-3|few|-
TGTGCCAGCAGTTACTCATCCCGAAAGGTTGAGGGGTTCGATACGCAGTATTTT
CASSYSSRKVEGFDTQYF
>TRBV7-2|TRBJ1-4|few|TRBD1
TGTGCCAGCAGCTTAGGCAGGGGGGGGGAGATTAATGAAAAACTGTTTTTT
CASSLGRGGEINEKLFF
>TRBV4-1|TRBJ1-1|-|-
TGCGCCAGCAGCCAAGCCGCAGATGAAGCTTTCTTT
CASSQAADEAFF
>TRBV12-3/TRBV12-4|TRBJ2-1|-|TRBD2
TGTGCCAGCAGCCAACTGTCGACTAGCTCTGTCTTC
CASSQLSTSSVF
>TRBV5-4|TRBJ2-5|once|TRBD1
TGTGCCAGCAGCTTGAAGGACAGGGTGATAGAGACCCAGTACTTC
CASSLKDRVIETQYF
>TRBV7-9|TRBJ1-2|few|-
TGTGCCAGCAGGGGGACGGATTATGGCTACACCTTC
CASRGTDYGYTF
>TRBV28|TRBJ1-1|-|-
TGTGCCAGCAAAGGGATCATGAACACTGAAGCTTTCTTT
CASKGIMNTEAFF
>TRBV28|TRBJ1-5|-|-
TGTGCCAGCAGTCCTCTGACAGATGCGGGGAGGGTTCAGCCCCAGCATTTT
CASSPLTDAGRVQPQHF
>TRBV12-3/TRBV12-4|TRBJ1-1|-|-
TGTGCCAGCAGTGGGGGGTTCCGGGTCACTGAAGCTTTCTTT
CASSGGFRVTEAFF
>TRBV4-1|TRBJ2-1|few|-
TGCGCCAGCAGCCTGGGTTTAGCGGTTAGCTCCTACAATGAGCAGTTCTTC
CASSLGLAVSSYNEQFF
>TRBV10-3|TRBJ1-2|few|-
TGTGCCATCAGTGAGTCGGTGGGACACCATCCCTACTCTGGCTACACCTTC
CAISESVGHHPYSGYTF
>TRBV12-3/TRBV12-4|TRBJ1-5|few|TRBD1
TGTGCCAGCAGGGGACAGGGCAACTATCAGCCCCAGCATTTT
CASRGQGNYQPQHF
>TRBV29-1|TRBJ1-1|-|-
TGCAGCGTTGTGGGGCGGGTCAGCCCTAACACTGAAGCTTTCTTT
CSVVGRVSPNTEAFF
>TRBV20-1|TRBJ1-6|few|-
TGCAGTGCTAGAGTCGGGGGACGGAGCTCCTATAATTCACCCCTCCACTTT
CSARVGGRSSYNSPLHF
>TRBV6-1|TRBJ2-6|-|TRBD1
TGTGCCAGCTCCTCTAGAGGGGGCACGACTGGGGCCAACGTCCTGACTTTC
CASSSRGGTTGANVLTF
>TRBV12-3/TRBV12-4|TRBJ1-1|-|-
TGTGCCAGCAGTGTAAGGGCTCAGGCTACTGAAGCTTTCTTT
CASSVRAQATEAFF
>TRBV9|TRBJ2-1|-|TRBD1
TGTGCCAGCAGCCAGGGGGCCTCCGCGGAGGCCTACAATGAGCAGTTCTTC
CASSQGASAEAYNEQFF
>TRBV6-1|TRBJ2-1|many|TRBD1
TGTGCCAGCAGTCAAGACAGGGACAATGAGCAGTTCTTC
CASSQDRDNEQFF
>TRBV30|TRBJ1-6|-|-
TGTGCCTGGACCCGAAGGCGGACAGAAAATTCACCCCTCCACTTT
CAWTRRRTENSPLHF
>TRBV11-2|TRBJ2-1|-|TRBD2
TGTGCCAGCAGCTCGGACGGGACTAGCGGGAGCGGTTCCTACAATGAGCAGTTCTTC
CASSSDGTSGSGSYNEQFF
>TRBV11-1|TRBJ1-5|-|-
TGTGCCAGCAGCGAGACACTGGGTAGGCCCCAGCATTTT
CASSETLGRPQHF
>TRBV7-2|TRBJ2-3|many|-
TGTGCCAGCAGCTTAGAATCTACTAGCACAGATACGCAGTATTTT
CASSLESTSTDTQYF
>TRBV10-3|TRBJ1-1|-|-
TGTGCCATCAGTGAGTCTCTATCGGTGGCCGGGAACACTGAAGCTTTCTTT
CAISESLSVAGNTEAFF
>TRBV11-2|TRBJ2-5|-|-
TGTGCCAGCAGCTGGGACGGAGTCCAAGAGACCCAGTACTTC
CASSWDGVQETQYF
>TRBV29-1|TRBJ2-1|-|-
TGCAGCGTTGAAGGGTTCAGGAACAATGAGCAGTTCTTC
CSVEGFRNNEQFF
>TRBV29-1|TRBJ2-1|few|TRBD2
TGCAGCGTGACGGGACTAAAAGGGAAAAATGAGCAGTTCTTC
CSVTGLKGKNEQFF
>TRBV11-2|TRBJ2-3|once|-
TGTGCCAGCAGCTTAGCGCAGCGGTTGACAGATACGCAGTATTTT
CASSLAQRLTDTQYF
>TRBV20-1|TRBJ1-5|once|-
TGCAGTGCCACCTATGGAGACAATCAGCCCCAGCATTTT
CSATYGDNQPQHF
>TRBV4-1|TRBJ2-7|-|TRBD2
TGCGCCAGCAGCCAATTTCCCACTAGCGGGAGGTACGAGCAGTACTTC
CASSQFPTSGRYEQYF
>TRBV7-3|TRBJ2-1|-|-
TGTGCCAGCAGCTTAACGGATCAGGGCCGCACCAGGAATGAGCAGTTCTTC
CASSLTDQGRTRNEQFF
>TRBV12-3/TRBV12-4|TRBJ1-5|few|-
TGTGCCAGCGGTCAGCTACTAGGCAATCAGCCCCAGCATTTT
CASGQLLGNQPQHF
>TRBV20-1|TRBJ2-7|few|-
TGCAGTTGCCTGGGGGGCTACGAGCAGTACTTC
CSCLGGYEQYF
>TRBV28|TRBJ1-5|-|TRBD1
TGTGCCAGCAGCACCGACAGGGGGTTACAGCCCCAGCATTTT
CASSTDRGLQPQHF
>TRBV7-2|TRBJ2-6|few|TRBD1
TGTGCCAGCAGCACCCGGACAGGGTCCGGGGCCAACGTCCTGACTTTC
CASSTRTGSGANVLTF
>TRBV5-1|TRBJ2-2|-|-
TGCGCCAGCAGCTCCTCCGACACCGGGGAGCTGTTTTTT
CASSSSDTGELFF
>TRBV28|TRBJ1-5|-|TRBD1
TGTGCCAGCAGCGTGACAGGGGGCCGGCAGCCCCAGCATTTT
CASSVTGGRQPQHF
>TRBV28|TRBJ2-5|few|-
TGTGCCAGCAGTCCCCGGGCGGGAGAGACCCAGTACTTC
CASSPRAGETQYF
>TRBV15|TRBJ1-1|-|-
TGTGCCACCAGCAGACCCTCAGGGGTGGTCACTGAAGCTTTCTTT
CATSRPSGVVTEAFF
>TRBV5-1|TRBJ2-2|many|TRBD2
TGCGCCAGCAGCTACGGACTAGCGGGAGGAACCGGGGAGCTGTTTTTT
CASSYGLAGGTGELFF